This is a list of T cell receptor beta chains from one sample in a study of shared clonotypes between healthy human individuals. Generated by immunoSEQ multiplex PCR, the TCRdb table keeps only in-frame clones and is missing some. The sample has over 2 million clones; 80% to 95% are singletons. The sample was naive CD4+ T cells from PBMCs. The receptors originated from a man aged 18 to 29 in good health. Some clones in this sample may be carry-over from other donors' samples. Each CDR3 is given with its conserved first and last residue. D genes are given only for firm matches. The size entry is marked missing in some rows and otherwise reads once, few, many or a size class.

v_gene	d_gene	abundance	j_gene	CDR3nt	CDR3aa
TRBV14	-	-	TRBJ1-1	TGTGCCAGCAGCGATCGGGGACACACTGAAGCTTTCTTT	CASSDRGHTEAFF
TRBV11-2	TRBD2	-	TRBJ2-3	TGTGCCAGCAGCCCCATTAGCGGGAGGGCCGGGTTAGATACGCAGTATTTT	CASSPISGRAGLDTQYF
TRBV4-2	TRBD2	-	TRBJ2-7	TGTGCCAGCAGCCGGGGACTAGCGGGAGGTAACGAGCAGTACTTC	CASSRGLAGGNEQYF
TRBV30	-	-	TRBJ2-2	TGTGCCTGGAGTGTAGGATTGTACACCGGGGAGCTGTTTTTT	CAWSVGLYTGELFF
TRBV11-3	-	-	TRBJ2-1	TGTGCCAGCAGCTTAGCGGGAGTCTGGGGGAATGAGCAGTTCTTC	CASSLAGVWGNEQFF
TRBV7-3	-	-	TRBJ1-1	TGTGCCAGCAGCAACAATATGAACACTGAAGCTTTCTTT	CASSNNMNTEAFF
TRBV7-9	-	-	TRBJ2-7	TGTGCCAGCAGCTTTGGGCAGTTAGCGGTTGTCTACGAGCAGTACTTC	CASSFGQLAVVYEQYF
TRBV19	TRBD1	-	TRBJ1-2	TGTGCCAGTAGGGAACAGGGGGCCTATGGCTACACCTTC	CASREQGAYGYTF
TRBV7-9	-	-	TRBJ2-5	TGTGCCAGCAGCTTAAACCTCTGGCAAGAGACCCAGTACTTC	CASSLNLWQETQYF
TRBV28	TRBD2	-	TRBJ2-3	TGTGCCAGCGCGGGAGGACGTTCCCGCACAGATACGCAGTATTTT	CASAGGRSRTDTQYF
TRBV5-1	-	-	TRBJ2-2	TGCGCCAGCAGCTTGGTCACGTACACCGGGGAGCTGTTTTTT	CASSLVTYTGELFF
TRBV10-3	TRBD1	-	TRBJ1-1	TGTGCCATCAGTGAAAAGGGTCAGGGGGACTATCGTACTGAAGCTTTCTTT	CAISEKGQGDYRTEAFF
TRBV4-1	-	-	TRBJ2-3	TGCGCCAGCAGCCAAGGACTAGTGTTGGCAGATACGCAGTATTTT	CASSQGLVLADTQYF
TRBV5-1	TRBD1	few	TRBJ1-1	TGCGCCAGCAGCTTGGGGACAGGAGAAACTGAAGCTTTCTTT	CASSLGTGETEAFF
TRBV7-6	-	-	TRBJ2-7	TGTGCCAGCAGCCTCCTCACGCAGGGGCCCGAGCAGTACTTC	CASSLLTQGPEQYF
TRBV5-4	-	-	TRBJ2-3	TGTGCCAGCAGCCCTGACTACCTGGCAGATACGCAGTATTTT	CASSPDYLADTQYF
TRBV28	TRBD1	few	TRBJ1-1	TGTGCCAGCAGTCCGGGACAGTTGAACACTGAAGCTTTCTTT	CASSPGQLNTEAFF
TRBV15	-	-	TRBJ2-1	TGTGCCACCAGCAGAGGGCCTAGCCAGGGTTCCTACAATGAGCAGTTCTTC	CATSRGPSQGSYNEQFF
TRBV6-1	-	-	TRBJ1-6	TGTGCCAGCAGTGAAGCGGCCGCGAGCCCCTATAATTCACCCCTCCACTTT	CASSEAAASPYNSPLHF
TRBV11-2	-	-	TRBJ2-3	TGTGCCAGCAGCTTTATTGAGAGCACAGATACGCAGTATTTT	CASSFIESTDTQYF
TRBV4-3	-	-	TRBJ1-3	TGCGCCAGCAGCCAAGATTCAGTGTACTCTGGAAACACCATATATTTT	CASSQDSVYSGNTIYF
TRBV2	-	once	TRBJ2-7	TGTGCCAGCAGTGATTGGCGAGGGGAGCAGTACTTC	CASSDWRGEQYF
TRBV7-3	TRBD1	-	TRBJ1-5	TGTGCCAGCAGCTCAATGACAGGGGTTATATCCCTAAGGCAGCCCCAGCATTTT	CASSSMTGVISLRQPQHF
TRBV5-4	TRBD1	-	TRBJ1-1	TGTGCCAGCAGCCCCCGACAGGGTAGGACTGAAGCTTTCTTT	CASSPRQGRTEAFF
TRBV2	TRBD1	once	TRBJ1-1	TGTGCCAGCAGTAGAGACAGGGGGCAAACTGAAGCTTTCTTT	CASSRDRGQTEAFF
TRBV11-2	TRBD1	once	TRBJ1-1	TGTGCCAGCAGCCAGGGACAGGCCGTTGGGACTGAAGCTTTCTTT	CASSQGQAVGTEAFF
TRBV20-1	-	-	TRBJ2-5	TGCAGTGCTAGACTGAAGACCCAGTACTTC	CSARLKTQYF
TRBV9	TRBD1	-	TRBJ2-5	TGTGCCAGCAGCCCGAGCTACTCGTGGGGACAGCAAGAGACCCAGTACTTC	CASSPSYSWGQQETQYF
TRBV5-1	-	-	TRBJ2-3	TGCGCCAGCAGCTTGGGGGAAAGCCTCACAGATACGCAGTATTTT	CASSLGESLTDTQYF
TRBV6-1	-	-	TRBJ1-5	TGTGCCAGCAGTGATCCCCTAGATTATCAGCCCCAGCATTTT	CASSDPLDYQPQHF
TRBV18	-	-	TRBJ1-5	TGTGCCAGCTCAAACGGACCCGAAAATCAGCCCCAGCATTTT	CASSNGPENQPQHF
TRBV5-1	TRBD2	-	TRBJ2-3	TGCGCCAGCAGCTCTAGCGGGGGCACAGATACGCAGTATTTT	CASSSSGGTDTQYF
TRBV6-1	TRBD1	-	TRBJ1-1	TGTGCCAGCAGTCGGACAGGAAAGAACACTGAAGCTTTCTTT	CASSRTGKNTEAFF
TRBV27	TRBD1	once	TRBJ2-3	TGTGCCAGCTACGGACAGGGACTTAGCACAGATACGCAGTATTTT	CASYGQGLSTDTQYF
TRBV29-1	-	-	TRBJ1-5	TGCAGCGTTGTTCAGGGGAGCAATCAGCCCCAGCATTTT	CSVVQGSNQPQHF
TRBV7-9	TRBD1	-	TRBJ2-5	TGTGCCAGCAGCATACGAGACAGGGGGCGCGGAGAGACCCAGTACTTC	CASSIRDRGRGETQYF
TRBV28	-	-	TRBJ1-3	TGTGCCAGCAGTTTCGGCGGACCGGGAAGAAACACCATATATTTT	CASSFGGPGRNTIYF
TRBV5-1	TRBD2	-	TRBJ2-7	TGCGCCAGCAGCTTGGTGGCTAGCGGGACCTACGAGCAGTACTTC	CASSLVASGTYEQYF
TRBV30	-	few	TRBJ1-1	TGTGCCTGGGCCGAGACCACTGAAGCTTTCTTT	CAWAETTEAFF
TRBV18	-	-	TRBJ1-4	TGTGCCAGCTCACCTGGGGTGGAGAACGTTGAAAAACTGTTTTTT	CASSPGVENVEKLFF
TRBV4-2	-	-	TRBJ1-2	TGTGCCAGCAGCCGCACAGGCCCCCTCCCCAACTATGGCTACACCTTC	CASSRTGPLPNYGYTF